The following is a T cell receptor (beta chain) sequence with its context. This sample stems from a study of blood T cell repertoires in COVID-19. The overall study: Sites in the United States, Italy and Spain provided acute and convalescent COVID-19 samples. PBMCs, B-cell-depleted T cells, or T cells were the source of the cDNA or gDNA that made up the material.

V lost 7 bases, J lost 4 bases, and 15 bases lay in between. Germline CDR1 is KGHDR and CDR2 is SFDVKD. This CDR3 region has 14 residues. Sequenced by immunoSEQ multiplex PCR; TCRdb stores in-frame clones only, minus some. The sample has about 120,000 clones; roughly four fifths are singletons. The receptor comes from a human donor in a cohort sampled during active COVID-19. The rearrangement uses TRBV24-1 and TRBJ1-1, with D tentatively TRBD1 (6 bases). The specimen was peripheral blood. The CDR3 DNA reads TGTGCCACCAGGGGTCCAGGGGCGAGCACTGAAGCTTTCTTT. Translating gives CATRGPGASTEAFF.